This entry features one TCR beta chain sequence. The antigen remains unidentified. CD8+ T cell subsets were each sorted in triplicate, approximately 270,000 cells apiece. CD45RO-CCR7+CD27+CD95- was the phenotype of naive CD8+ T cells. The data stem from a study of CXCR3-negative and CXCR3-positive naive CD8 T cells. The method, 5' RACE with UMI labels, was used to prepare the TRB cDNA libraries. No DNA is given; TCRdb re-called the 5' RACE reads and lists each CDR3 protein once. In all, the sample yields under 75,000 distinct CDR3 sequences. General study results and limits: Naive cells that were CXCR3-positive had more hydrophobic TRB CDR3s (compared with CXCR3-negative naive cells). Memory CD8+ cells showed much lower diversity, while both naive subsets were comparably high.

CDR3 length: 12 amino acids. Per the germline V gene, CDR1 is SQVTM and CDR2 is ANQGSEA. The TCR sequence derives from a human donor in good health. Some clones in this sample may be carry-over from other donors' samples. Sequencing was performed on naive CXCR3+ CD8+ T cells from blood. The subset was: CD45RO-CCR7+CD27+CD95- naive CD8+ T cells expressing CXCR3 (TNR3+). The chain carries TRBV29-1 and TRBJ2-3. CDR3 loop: CSVEDQTNTQYF.